This T cell receptor beta chain appears in the sequencing data of a study of blood T cell repertoires in COVID-19. Study-level information: Whether acute or convalescent, the COVID-19 samples came from the United States, Italy and Spain. T cells, B-cell-depleted T cells, or PBMCs supplied cDNA or gDNA.

This CDR3 spans 14 amino acids. Deletions cut 5 bases from V and 2 bases from J, with 11 bases between. CDR1 and CDR2 (germline): SEHNR, FQNEAQ (reference sequence). Original analysis: Estimation of nucleated cell counts relied on the amplification of reference gene primers. Measured with immunoSEQ multiplex PCR; TCRdb has only the in-frame clones, and not every one. V and J calls and clone size are those listed in that table; D and trimming were worked out from the DNA. Of fewer than 100,000 clones in the sample, around three quarters are singletons; the top ten hold 10%. The source material was peripheral blood. V and J are TRBV7-9 and TRBJ2-3; D remains ambiguous. The TCR sequence derives from a woman aged 65 to 85 with acute or convalescent COVID-19. The CDR3 region has the DNA TGTGCCAGCAGCCCCCACATCCTCACAGATACGCAGTATTTT. Translation: CASSPHILTDTQYF. Drawing the rest from reference TRBV7-9 and TRBJ2-3, the complete variable domain is DTGVSQNPRHKITKRGQNVTFRCDPISEHNRLYWYRQTLGQGPEFLTYFQNEAQLEKSRLLSDRFSAERPKGSFSTLEIQRTEQGDSAMYLCASSPHILTDTQYFGPGTRLTVL.